Shown below are 13 T cell receptor beta chains from a single sample sequenced in a study of blood T cell repertoires in COVID-19. Sequenced by immunoSEQ multiplex PCR; TCRdb stores in-frame clones only, minus some. The sample includes under 150,000 clones, roughly 90% seen only once; the top ten take about 2.5%. Sequenced material: PBMCs or T cells enriched from blood (not recorded which). These receptors were collected from a woman aged 50 to 65 who had recovered from COVID-19.

V gene TRBV19 combines with J gene TRBJ1-1; D is uncertain. V was pared by 7 bases and J by 5 bases, with 14 bases between. Per germline, CDR1 LNHDA and CDR2 SQIVND (reference sequence). The CDR3 loop spans 13 amino acids. CDR3 protein: CASNGGQRTEAFF. The CDR3 region has the DNA TGTGCCAGTAATGGAGGGCAACGGACTGAAGCTTTCTTT.

The V call is TRBV12-3 or TRBV12-4, the J call TRBJ1-5; D may be TRBD1 (5 bases). Deletions cut 4 bases from V and 6 bases from J, with 10 bases between. The CDR3 has 13 residues. CDR3 bases: TGTGCCAGCAGTTCCAGGGAGGGTCAGCCCCAGCATTTT. Translation: CASSSREGQPQHF.

The V gene is TRBV3-1 (or the pseudogene TRBV3-2), the J gene TRBJ1-1; perhaps TRBD1 as D (6 bases). Germline V gene lookup returns CDR1 LGHDT and CDR2 YNNKEL (reference sequence). The V gene lost 3 bases and the J gene lost 7 bases, with 15 bases spanning the gap. This CDR3 is built from 14 residues. CDR3 bases: TGTGCCAGCAGCCAGAAGGACAGAAAGCTTGAAGCTTTCTTT. This sequence encodes CASSQKDRKLEAFF.

The genes are TRBV19 and TRBJ1-5, with D maybe TRBD1 (5 bases). Trimming pared 7 bases from V and 4 bases from J, leaving 8 bases between. The CDR3 contains 12 residues. CDR1 and CDR2 from the germline V gene are LNHDA and SQIVND (reference sequence). In nucleotides, the CDR3 is TGTGCCAGTACGGACACAAATCAGCCCCAGCATTTT. It specifies CASTDTNQPQHF.

This chain uses TRBV9 with TRBJ2-4; a possible D gene is TRBD1 (7 bases). The CDR3 has 15 amino acids. V dropped 4 bases and J dropped 8 bases, with 19 bases sitting between them. The germline CDR1 and CDR2 sequences are SGDLS and YYNGEE. The DNA of the CDR3 is TGTGCCAGCAGCCCTAGGATGGAGGGGGCCGACATTCAGTACTTC. This translates into CASSPRMEGADIQYF.

This clone turned up a few times. The chain joins TRBV7-2 to TRBJ1-1; TRBD1 might be the D (6 bases). This CDR3 region has 16 residues. The germline V and J ends were trimmed by 4 bases and 0 bases, with 15 bases remaining between them. The germline gives CDR1 SGHTA, CDR2 FQGNSA. Here the CDR3 reads CASSSGAVPMNTEAFF. The CDR3, as DNA: TGTGCCAGCAGCTCAGGGGCTGTTCCCATGAACACTGAAGCTTTCTTT.

The gene calls are TRBV27 and TRBJ1-5; 7 bases are shared with TRBD1. Unmatched junction bases numbered 11, after V lost 6 bases and J lost 3 bases. Germline V gene lookup returns CDR1 MNHEY and CDR2 SMNVEV (reference sequence). The length of the CDR3 is 16 residues. For the CDR3, the DNA is TGTGCCAGCAGGCAGTCGGACAGGCTTACCAATCAGCCCCAGCATTTT. It specifies CASRQSDRLTNQPQHF.

This chain connects TRBV30 to TRBJ2-2; 7 bases line up with TRBD2. The V segment lost 4 bases and the J segment 3 bases; nucleotides outside the gene matches: 5. The germline V gene encodes CDR1 GTSNPN and CDR2 SVGIG (reference sequence). CDR3 length: 14 amino acids. The CDR3 loop reads CAWIGGGHTGELFF. CDR3 coding DNA: TGTGCCTGGATTGGGGGGGGTCACACCGGGGAGCTGTTTTTT.

V usage is TRBV7-2 and J usage is TRBJ1-2; tentatively, D is TRBD1 (5 bases). With 3 bases removed from V and 8 bases from J, the gap between germline ends came to 22 bases. The CDR3 contains 16 residues. The V gene's germline CDR1 is SGHTA and CDR2 FQGNSA. The CDR3 nucleotides are TGTGCCAGCAGCTTCGAGCGTACAGTCGGGGGAAGCGGCTACACCTTC. Translated, it gives CASSFERTVGGSGYTF.

CDR3 nucleotides: TGTGCCAGCAGTGTGACACGTCGCTATGGCTACACCTTC. This sequence encodes CASSVTRRYGYTF. The gene calls are TRBV27 and TRBJ1-2; D gene unclear. The CDR3 is made up of 13 amino acids. Trimming removed 5 bases at V and 4 bases at J, with 11 bases between. Germline loops: CDR1 MNHEY, CDR2 SMNVEV (reference sequence).

The CDR3 loop is CASSVGQGVSYEQYF. Here the CDR3 DNA reads TGTGCCAGCAGCGTAGGACAGGGTGTTTCCTACGAGCAGTACTTC. The chain links TRBV7-9 to TRBJ2-7; 8 bases match TRBD1. This CDR3 is 15 amino acids long. Germline trimming cut 5 bases from V and 1 base from J; bases unmatched to any gene: 7. Germline assignment: CDR1 SEHNR and CDR2 FQNEAQ (reference sequence).

The CDR3 DNA reads as TGTGCCAGCAGCAGCGGGACAGGGGGGGATCAGCCCCAGCATTTT. It is translated as CASSSGTGGDQPQHF. The gene calls are TRBV5-4 and TRBJ1-5; 11 bases match TRBD1. V lost 4 bases and J lost 5; bases outside the gene matches: 5. Germline V gene data show CDR1 as SGHNT and CDR2 as YYREEE (reference sequence). This CDR3 spans 15 amino acids.

The chain links TRBV19 to TRBJ2-7; 8 positions agree with TRBD2. V dropped 3 bases and J dropped 4; count of bases not matched to a gene: 8. The V gene's germline CDR1 is LNHDA and CDR2 SQIVND (reference sequence). The CDR3 sequence is 15 residues long. CDR3 in amino acids: CASSIDGGVGYEQYF. The DNA of the CDR3 is TGTGCCAGTAGTATCGACGGGGGGGTTGGGTACGAGCAGTACTTC.